This passage covers 3 T cell receptor beta chains from one sample sequenced in a study of control samples from healthy donors and cancer patients. Assay: immunoSEQ multiplex PCR; the TCRdb copy retains only in-frame clones and omits some. This sample carries about 150,000 clones, roughly 93% of them seen once, and the ten largest clones take less than 6%. Sequenced sample: blood. These receptors were collected from a young man in good health.

The J gene is TRBJ2-7, the V gene TRBV27; the D gene is possibly TRBD2 (6 bases). CDR1 is MNHEY and CDR2 is SMNVEV in the germline V gene (reference sequence). V was trimmed by 4 bases and J by 6 bases, leaving 13 bases between them. CDR3 length: 13 residues. Here the CDR3 reads CASSWQGLGEQYF. The CDR3 nucleotides are TGTGCCAGCAGTTGGCAGGGACTCGGCGAGCAGTACTTC.

The chain recombines TRBV11-2 with TRBJ2-3; D remains unclear. V lost 1 base, J lost 4 bases, and 24 bases lay in between. Germline V lookup: CDR1 SGHAT, CDR2 FQNNGV. This CDR3 spans 19 amino acids. CDR3 in amino acids: CASSLVDFGSGPDADTQYF. The CDR3 bases are TGTGCCAGCAGCTTAGTAGATTTCGGCAGTGGCCCAGACGCAGATACGCAGTATTTT.

This rearrangement joins TRBV5-5 to TRBJ2-1, with a weak D call TRBD2 (6 bases). This CDR3 region has 13 residues. The germline V gene encodes CDR1 SGHKS and CDR2 YYEKEE (reference sequence). Trimming took 3 bases from V and 5 from J, leaving 9 bases between them. Written as DNA, the CDR3 is TGTGCCAGCAGCTCGGGACTTAACAATGAGCAGTTCTTC. This codes for CASSSGLNNEQFF.